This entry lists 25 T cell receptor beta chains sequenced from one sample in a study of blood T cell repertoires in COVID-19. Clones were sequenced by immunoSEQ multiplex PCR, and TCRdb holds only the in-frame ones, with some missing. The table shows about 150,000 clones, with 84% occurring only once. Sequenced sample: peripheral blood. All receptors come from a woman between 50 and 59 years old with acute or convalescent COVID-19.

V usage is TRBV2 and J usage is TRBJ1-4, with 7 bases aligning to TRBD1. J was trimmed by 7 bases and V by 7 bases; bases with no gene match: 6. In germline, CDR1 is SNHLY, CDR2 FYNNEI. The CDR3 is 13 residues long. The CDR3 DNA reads TGTGCCAGCATGCCGACAGGGACTGAAAAACTGTTTTTT. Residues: CASMPTGTEKLFF.

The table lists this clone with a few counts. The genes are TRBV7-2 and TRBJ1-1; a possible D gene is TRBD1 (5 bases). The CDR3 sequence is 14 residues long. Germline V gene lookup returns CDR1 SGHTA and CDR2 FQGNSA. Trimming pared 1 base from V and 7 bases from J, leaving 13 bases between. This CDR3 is CASSLGRGAVEAFF. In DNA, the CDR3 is TGTGCCAGCAGCTTAGGAAGGGGCGCGGTTGAAGCTTTCTTT.

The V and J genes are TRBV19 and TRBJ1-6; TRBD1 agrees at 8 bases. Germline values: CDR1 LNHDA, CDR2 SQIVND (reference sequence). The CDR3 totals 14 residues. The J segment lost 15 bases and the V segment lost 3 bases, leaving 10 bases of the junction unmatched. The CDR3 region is CASSMVGRTGGLHF. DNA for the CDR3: TGTGCCAGTAGTATGGTCGGCCGAACAGGGGGCCTCCACTTT.

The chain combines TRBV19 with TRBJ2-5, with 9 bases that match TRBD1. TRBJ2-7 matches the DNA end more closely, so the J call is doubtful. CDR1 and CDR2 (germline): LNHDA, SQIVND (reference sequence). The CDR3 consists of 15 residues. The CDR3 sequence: CASSTRDRASYEQYF. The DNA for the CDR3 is TGTGCCAGTAGTACCCGGGACAGGGCCTCCTACGAGCAGTACTTC.

The CDR3 sequence: CSVQGAGVKPDTQYF. Here the CDR3 DNA reads TGCAGCGTCCAGGGTGCGGGAGTAAAGCCAGATACGCAGTATTTT. The J gene is TRBJ2-3, the V gene TRBV29-1, with TRBD2 identical over 7 bases. This CDR3 comprises 15 residues. After removal of 6 bases from V and 4 bases from J, the junction contained 13 bases not matched to a gene. The germline gives CDR1 SQVTM, CDR2 ANQGSEA.

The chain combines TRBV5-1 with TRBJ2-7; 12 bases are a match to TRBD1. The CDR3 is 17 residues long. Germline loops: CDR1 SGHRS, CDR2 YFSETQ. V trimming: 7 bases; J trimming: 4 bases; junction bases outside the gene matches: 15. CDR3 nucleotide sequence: TGCGCCAGCGGACTAACACCTCCGGGACAGGGGGCTTACGAGCAGTACTTC. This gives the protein CASGLTPPGQGAYEQYF.

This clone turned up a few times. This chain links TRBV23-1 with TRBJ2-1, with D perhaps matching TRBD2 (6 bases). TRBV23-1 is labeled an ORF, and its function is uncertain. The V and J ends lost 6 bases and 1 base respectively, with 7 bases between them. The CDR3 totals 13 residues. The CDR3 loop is CASSGRSYNEQFF. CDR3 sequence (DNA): TGCGCCAGCAGCGGGAGATCCTACAATGAGCAGTTCTTC.

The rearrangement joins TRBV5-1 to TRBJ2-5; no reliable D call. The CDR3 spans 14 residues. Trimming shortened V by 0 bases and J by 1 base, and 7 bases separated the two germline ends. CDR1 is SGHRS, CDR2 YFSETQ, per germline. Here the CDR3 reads CASSLGGTQETQYF. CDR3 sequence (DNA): TGCGCCAGCAGCTTGGGCGGAACCCAAGAGACCCAGTACTTC.

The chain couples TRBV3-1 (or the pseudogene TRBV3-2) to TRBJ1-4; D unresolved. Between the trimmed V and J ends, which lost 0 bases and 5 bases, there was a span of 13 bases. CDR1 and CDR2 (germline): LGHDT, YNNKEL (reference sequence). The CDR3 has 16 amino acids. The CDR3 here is CASSQEGSNLNEKLFF. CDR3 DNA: TGTGCCAGCAGCCAAGAGGGCTCAAACCTCAATGAAAAACTGTTTTTT.

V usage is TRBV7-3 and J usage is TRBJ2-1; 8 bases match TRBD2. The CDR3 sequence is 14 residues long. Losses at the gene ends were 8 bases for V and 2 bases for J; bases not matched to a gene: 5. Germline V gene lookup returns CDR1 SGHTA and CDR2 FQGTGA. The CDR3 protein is CASGPAGAYNEQFF. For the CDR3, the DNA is TGTGCCAGCGGGCCAGCGGGGGCCTACAATGAGCAGTTCTTC.

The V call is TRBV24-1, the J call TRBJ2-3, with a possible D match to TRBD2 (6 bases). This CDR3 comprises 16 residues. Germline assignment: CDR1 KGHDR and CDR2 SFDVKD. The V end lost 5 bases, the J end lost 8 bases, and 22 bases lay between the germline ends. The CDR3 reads CATSGRLVQFPGTQYF. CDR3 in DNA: TGTGCCACCAGTGGGAGACTAGTCCAATTTCCCGGTACGCAGTATTTT.

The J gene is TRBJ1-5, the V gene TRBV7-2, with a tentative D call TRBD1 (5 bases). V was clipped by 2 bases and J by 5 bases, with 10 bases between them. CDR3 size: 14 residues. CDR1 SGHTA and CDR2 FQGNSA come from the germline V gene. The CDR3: CASSLLGAHQPQHF. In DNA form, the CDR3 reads TGTGCCAGCAGCTTACTAGGGGCCCATCAGCCCCAGCATTTT. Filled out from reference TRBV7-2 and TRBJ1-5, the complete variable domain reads GAGVSQSPSNKVTEKGKDVELRCDPISGHTALYWYRQSLGQGLEFLIYFQGNSAPDKSGLPSDRFSAERTGGSVSTLTIQRTQQEDSAVYLCASSLLGAHQPQHFGDGTRLSIL.

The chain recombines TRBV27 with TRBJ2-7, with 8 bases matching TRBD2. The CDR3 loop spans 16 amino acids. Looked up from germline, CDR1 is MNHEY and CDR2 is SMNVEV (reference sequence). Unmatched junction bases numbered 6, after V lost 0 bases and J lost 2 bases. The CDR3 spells CASSLSSRGATYEQYF. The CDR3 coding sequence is TGTGCCAGCAGTTTATCATCGCGGGGGGCGACCTACGAGCAGTACTTC.

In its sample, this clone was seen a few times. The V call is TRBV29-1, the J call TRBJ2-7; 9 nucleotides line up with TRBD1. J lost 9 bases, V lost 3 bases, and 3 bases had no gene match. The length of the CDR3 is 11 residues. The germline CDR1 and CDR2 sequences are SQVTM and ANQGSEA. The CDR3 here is CSVEETGGQYF. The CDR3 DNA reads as TGCAGCGTTGAGGAGACAGGGGGGCAGTACTTC.

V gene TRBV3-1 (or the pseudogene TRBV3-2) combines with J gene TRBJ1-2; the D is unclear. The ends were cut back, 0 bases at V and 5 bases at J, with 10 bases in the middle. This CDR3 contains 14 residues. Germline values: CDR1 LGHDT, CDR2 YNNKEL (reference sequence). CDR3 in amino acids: CASSQDTSGYGYTF. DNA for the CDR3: TGTGCCAGCAGCCAAGACACAAGCGGGTATGGCTACACCTTC.

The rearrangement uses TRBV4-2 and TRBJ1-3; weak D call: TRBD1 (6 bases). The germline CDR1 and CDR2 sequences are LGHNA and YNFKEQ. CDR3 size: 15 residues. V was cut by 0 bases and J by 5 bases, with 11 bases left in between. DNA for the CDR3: TGTGCCAGCAGCCAAGAGCAGGGGCAAAGAAACACCATATATTTT. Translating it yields CASSQEQGQRNTIYF.

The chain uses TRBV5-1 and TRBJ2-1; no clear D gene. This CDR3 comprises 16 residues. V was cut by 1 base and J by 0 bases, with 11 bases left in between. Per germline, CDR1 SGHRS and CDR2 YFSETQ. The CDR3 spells CASSLLAVNSYNEQFF. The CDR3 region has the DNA TGCGCCAGCAGCTTGCTCGCGGTCAACTCCTACAATGAGCAGTTCTTC. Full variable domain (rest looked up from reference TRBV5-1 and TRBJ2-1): KAGVTQTPRYLIKTRGQQVTLSCSPISGHRSVSWYQQTPGQGLQFLFEYFSETQRNKGNFPGRFSGRQFSNSRSEMNVSTLELGDSALYLCASSLLAVNSYNEQFFGPGTRLTVL.

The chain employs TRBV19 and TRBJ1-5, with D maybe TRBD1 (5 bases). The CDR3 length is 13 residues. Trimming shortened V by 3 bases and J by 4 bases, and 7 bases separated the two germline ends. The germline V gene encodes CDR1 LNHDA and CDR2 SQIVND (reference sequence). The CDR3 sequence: CASSIPGNQPQHF. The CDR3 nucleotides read TGTGCCAGTAGTATTCCAGGGAATCAGCCCCAGCATTTT.

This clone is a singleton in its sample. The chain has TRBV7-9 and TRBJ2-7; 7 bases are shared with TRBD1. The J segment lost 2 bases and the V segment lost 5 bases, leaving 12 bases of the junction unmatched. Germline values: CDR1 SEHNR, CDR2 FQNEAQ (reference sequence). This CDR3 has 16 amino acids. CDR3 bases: TGTGCCAGCAGCCTCACACAGGGGCAAATAGCCTACGAGCAGTACTTC. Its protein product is CASSLTQGQIAYEQYF.

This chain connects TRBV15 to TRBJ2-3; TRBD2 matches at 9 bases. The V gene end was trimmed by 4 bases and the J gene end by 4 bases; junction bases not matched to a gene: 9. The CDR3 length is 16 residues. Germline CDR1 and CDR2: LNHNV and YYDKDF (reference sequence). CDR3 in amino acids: CATSTRVAGVADTQYF. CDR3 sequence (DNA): TGTGCCACCAGCACCCGGGTAGCGGGGGTGGCAGATACGCAGTATTTT.

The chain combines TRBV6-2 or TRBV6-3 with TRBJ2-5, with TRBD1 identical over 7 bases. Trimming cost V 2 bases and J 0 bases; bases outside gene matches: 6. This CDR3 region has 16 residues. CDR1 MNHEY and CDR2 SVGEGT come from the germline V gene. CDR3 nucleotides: TGTGCCAGCAGTTACAGTACAGGGGAGTACCAAGAGACCCAGTACTTC. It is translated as CASSYSTGEYQETQYF.

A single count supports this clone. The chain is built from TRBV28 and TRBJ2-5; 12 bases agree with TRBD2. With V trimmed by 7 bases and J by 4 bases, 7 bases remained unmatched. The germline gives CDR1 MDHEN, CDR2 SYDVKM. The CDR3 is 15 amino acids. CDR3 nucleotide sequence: TGTGCCAGCACCGCTCTAGCGGGAGGGGGAGAGACCCAGTACTTC. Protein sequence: CASTALAGGGETQYF. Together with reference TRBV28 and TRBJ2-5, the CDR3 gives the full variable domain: DVKVTQSSRYLVKRTGEKVFLECVQDMDHENMFWYRQDPGLGLRLIYFSYDVKMKEKGDIPEGYSVSREKKERFSLILESASTNQTSMYLCASTALAGGGETQYFGPGTRLLVL.

The CDR3 spells CASSLAGVDTDTQYF. The CDR3, as DNA: TGTGCCAGCAGCCTAGCGGGGGTGGACACAGATACGCAGTATTTT. The J gene is TRBJ2-3, the V gene TRBV11-3, with TRBD2 matching 10 bases. Germline V lookup: CDR1 SGHNT, CDR2 YENEEA. V was clipped by 5 bases and J by 2 bases; unmatched bases: 4. This CDR3 spans 15 amino acids.

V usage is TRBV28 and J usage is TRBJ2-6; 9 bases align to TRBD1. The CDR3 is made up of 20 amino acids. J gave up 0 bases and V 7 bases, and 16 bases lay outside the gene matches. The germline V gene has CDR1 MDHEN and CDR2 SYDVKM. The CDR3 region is CASTSPGGDRAFSGANVLTF. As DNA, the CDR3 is TGTGCCAGCACCTCACCCGGCGGGGACAGGGCCTTCTCTGGGGCCAACGTCCTGACTTTC.

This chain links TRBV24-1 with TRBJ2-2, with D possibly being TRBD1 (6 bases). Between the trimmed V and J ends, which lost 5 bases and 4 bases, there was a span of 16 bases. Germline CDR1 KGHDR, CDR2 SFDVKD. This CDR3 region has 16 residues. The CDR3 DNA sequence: TGTGCCACCAGTGTATTGGCTCCCAGGGGCACCGGGGAGCTGTTTTTT. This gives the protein CATSVLAPRGTGELFF.